What follows describes a single T cell receptor beta chain. TCRdb fed the RT-PCR reads into MiXCR, producing one record per CDR3 protein. This sample has about 40,000 distinct CDR3 sequences, with more than 30% found just once. The sample is drawn from a study of patients and donors after allogeneic stem cell transplantation. This CDR3 spans 14 amino acids. Trimming took 5 bases from V and 3 from J, leaving 13 bases between them. CDR1 and CDR2 from the germline V gene are MNHEY and SMNVEV (reference sequence). Sequenced sample: blood, either unsorted or a sorted T cell fraction (not recorded which). The V gene is TRBV27, the J gene TRBJ1-2, with D unclear. This TCR came from a human donor who was either an allogeneic HSCT recipient or a stem cell or donor lymphocyte infusion donor (not recorded which). It is not recorded whose cells these are; they may come from a transplant donor. CDR3 in DNA: TGTGCCAGCAGTACGGACGGATTCTACTATGGCTACACCTTC. As protein: CASSTDGFYYGYTF.